The 18 T cell receptor beta chains below all came from one sample that was sequenced in a study of blood T cell repertoires in COVID-19. Libraries were prepared by immunoSEQ multiplex PCR; TCRdb keeps only in-frame clonotypes and omits some of them. The table lists around 270,000 clones, 75% to 90% of them singletons. The specimen sequenced was peripheral blood. The receptors here all came from a man aged 25 to 40 with active or convalescent COVID-19.

J is TRBJ1-5 and V is TRBV3-1 (or the pseudogene TRBV3-2); no definite D call. CDR3 length: 15 residues. V shed 2 bases and J shed 0 bases, with 8 bases lying between them. The V gene's germline CDR1 is LGHDT and CDR2 YNNKEL (reference sequence). The CDR3 spells CASSQLSGSNQPQHF. In DNA, the CDR3 is TGTGCCAGCAGCCAACTGAGTGGTAGCAATCAGCCCCAGCATTTT.

The rearrangement links TRBV18 to TRBJ1-4; 7 nucleotides line up with TRBD1. The CDR3 runs to 14 residues. Germline values: CDR1 KGHSH, CDR2 LQKENI. The V segment lost 3 bases and the J segment 6 bases; nucleotides outside the gene matches: 4. CDR3 bases: TGTGCCAGCTCACCTGGCGGGACAGATGAAAAACTGTTTTTT. As protein: CASSPGGTDEKLFF. Complete variable domain (other parts from reference TRBV18 and TRBJ1-4): NAGVMQNPRHLVRRRGQEARLRCSPMKGHSHVYWYRQLPEEGLKFMVYLQKENIIDESGMPKERFSAEFPKEGPSILRIQQVVRGDSAAYFCASSPGGTDEKLFFGSGTQLSVL.

CDR3 residues: CAISDRGGNSPLHF. Written as DNA, the CDR3 is TGTGCCATCAGTGACCGGGGGGGGAATTCACCCCTCCACTTT. The chain is built from TRBV10-3 and TRBJ1-6; TRBD1 might be the D (5 bases). CDR1 is ENHRY and CDR2 is SYGVKD in the germline V gene. Trimming pared 3 bases from V and 7 bases from J, leaving 10 bases between. The CDR3 spans 14 residues.

The chain combines TRBV9 with TRBJ2-2; no reliable D call. This CDR3 region has 16 residues. Between the trimmed V and J ends, which lost 3 bases and 2 bases, there was a span of 14 bases. Germline V gene sequence: CDR1 SGDLS, CDR2 YYNGEE. The CDR3 region is CASSDRDPLNTGELFF. Written as DNA, the CDR3 is TGTGCCAGCAGCGACCGAGACCCACTAAACACCGGGGAGCTGTTTTTT.

V and J are TRBV4-3 and TRBJ2-7, with TRBD2 matching over 8 bases. Unmatched junction bases numbered 9, after V lost 2 bases and J lost 0 bases. In germline, CDR1 is LGHNA, CDR2 YSLEER. CDR3 length: 17 amino acids. CDR3 protein: CASSQPMGSGGSYEQYF. The CDR3 DNA sequence: TGCGCCAGCAGCCAACCCATGGGGAGCGGGGGCTCCTACGAGCAGTACTTC.

This clone has a handful of counts. V is TRBV6-6 and J is TRBJ1-6; 8 bases agree with TRBD1. Unmatched junction bases numbered 6, after V lost 6 bases and J lost 8 bases. The V gene's germline CDR1 is MNHNY and CDR2 SVGAGI (reference sequence). The CDR3 spans 14 residues. Written as DNA, the CDR3 is TGTGCCAGCAGATTGACAGGGGCGGATTCACCCCTCCACTTT. Encoded protein: CASRLTGADSPLHF.

The chain links TRBV19 to TRBJ2-4; TRBD2 aligns across 10 bases. The V gene's germline CDR1 is LNHDA and CDR2 SQIVND (reference sequence). The V and J ends lost 5 bases and 6 bases, in that order; junction bases with no gene match: 10. The CDR3 runs to 16 residues. Written as DNA, the CDR3 is TGTGCCAGTAGTGCGCAGAGTAGCGGGGGGCCAAACATTCAGTACTTC. Amino acid sequence: CASSAQSSGGPNIQYF.

The chain joins TRBV10-3 to TRBJ2-1; 11 bases match TRBD2. Germline lookup yields CDR1 ENHRY and CDR2 SYGVKD. Germline trimming cut 4 bases from V and 4 bases from J; bases unmatched to any gene: 6. CDR3 length: 16 residues. As DNA, the CDR3 is TGTGCCATCAGTGCCTATCTAGCGGGGGGTTACAATGAGCAGTTCTTC. The encoded protein is CAISAYLAGGYNEQFF.

The CDR3 spells CATSRGGIGTDTQYF. The CDR3 region has the DNA TGTGCCACCAGCAGAGGCGGAATCGGCACAGATACGCAGTATTTT. This chain links TRBV15 with TRBJ2-3; D remains unclear. V lost 1 base to trimming and J lost 1 base, with 9 bases between them. Looked up from germline, CDR1 is LNHNV and CDR2 is YYDKDF (reference sequence). The CDR3 totals 15 residues.

In DNA form, the CDR3 reads TGCGCCGCGGGGGGGGCGAATGAGCAGTTCTTC. It specifies CAAGGANEQFF. The chain carries TRBV4-1 and TRBJ2-1; 9 nucleotides agree with TRBD2. Germline CDR1 reads MGHRA; CDR2 reads YSYEKL. The length of the CDR3 is 11 residues. With 11 bases clipped from V and 7 bases from J, the junction kept 3 bases outside the gene matches.

This clone occurred a few times. The chain links TRBV7-9 to TRBJ1-2; 9 positions agree with TRBD1. Germline V lookup: CDR1 SEHNR, CDR2 FQNEAQ (reference sequence). The CDR3 consists of 16 residues. The junction had 9 bases not matched to a gene; V was cut back by 3 bases and J by 4 bases. The CDR3 protein is CASSLGQGVGFYGYTF. Here the CDR3 DNA reads TGTGCCAGCAGCTTGGGACAGGGTGTCGGATTCTATGGCTACACCTTC.

This clone was detected once. J is TRBJ1-3 and V is TRBV4-2, with TRBD1 matching over 7 bases. Unmatched junction bases numbered 3, after V lost 3 bases and J lost 1 base. The CDR3 is 15 residues long. Per the germline V gene, CDR1 is LGHNA and CDR2 is YNFKEQ. For the CDR3, the DNA is TGTGCCAGCAGCCATGGGACAGAGTCTGGAAACACCATATATTTT. Residues: CASSHGTESGNTIYF.

V usage is TRBV15 and J usage is TRBJ1-6, with D possibly matching TRBD1 (6 bases). The V end lost 0 bases, the J end lost 1 base, and 10 bases lay between the germline ends. Looked up from germline, CDR1 is LNHNV and CDR2 is YYDKDF (reference sequence). There are 17 residues in the CDR3. The DNA for the CDR3 is TGTGCCACCAGCAGAGACAGGGGTAGTTCCTATAATTCACCCCTCCACTTT. Its translation: CATSRDRGSSYNSPLHF.

The chain recombines TRBV3-1 (or the pseudogene TRBV3-2) with TRBJ1-2; D perhaps matches TRBD1 (5 bases). Trimming removed 4 bases at V and 4 bases at J, with 22 bases between. Germline lookup yields CDR1 LGHDT and CDR2 YNNKEL (reference sequence). This CDR3 is built from 17 residues. CDR3 in DNA: TGTGCCAGCAGCCTTGTAACGGGCAGGGATGACGTCTATGGCTACACCTTC. It is translated as CASSLVTGRDDVYGYTF.

The chain links TRBV5-4 to TRBJ1-2; a weak D match, TRBD1 (5 bases). V was pared by 5 bases and J by 3 bases, with 11 bases between. The CDR3 has 13 amino acids. Germline V gene data show CDR1 as SGHNT and CDR2 as YYREEE (reference sequence). The CDR3 sequence: CASSSDRHYGYTF. Here the CDR3 DNA reads TGTGCCAGCAGTTCCGACAGACACTATGGCTACACCTTC.

With respect to this clone: This CDR3 is also generated by other DNA sequences in the sample. The chain employs TRBV19 and TRBJ2-7; TRBD1 matches at 8 bases. V dropped 1 base and J dropped 3; count of bases not matched to a gene: 5. The length of the CDR3 is 15 residues. Germline CDR1 LNHDA, CDR2 SQIVND (reference sequence). The CDR3 DNA is TGTGCCAGTAGTATAGGCGGACAGGGAAACTACGAGCAGTACTTC. It encodes CASSIGGQGNYEQYF. Full variable domain (rest looked up from reference TRBV19 and TRBJ2-7): DGGITQSPKYLFRKEGQNVTLSCEQNLNHDAMYWYRQDPGQGLRLIYYSQIVNDFQKGDIAEGYSVSREKKESFPLTVTSAQKNPTAFYLCASSIGGQGNYEQYFGPGTRLTVT.

The rearrangement joins TRBV24-1 to TRBJ1-1; 7 bases agree with TRBD1. Trimming removed 8 bases from V and 2 bases from J; junction bases left unmatched: 7. CDR1 and CDR2 (germline): KGHDR, SFDVKD. The CDR3 consists of 14 residues. CDR3: CATIPGQRNTEAFF. CDR3 coding DNA: TGTGCCACCATACCGGGACAGAGAAACACTGAAGCTTTCTTT.

V usage is TRBV11-2 and J usage is TRBJ2-7; 11 positions match TRBD2. This CDR3 is 15 amino acids long. Germline values: CDR1 SGHAT, CDR2 FQNNGV. Trimming at V came to 1 base and at J to 2 bases, leaving 1 base not matched to a gene. CDR3 sequence reads: CASSLGLAGTYEQYF. CDR3 nucleotide sequence: TGTGCCAGCAGCTTAGGACTAGCGGGGACCTACGAGCAGTACTTC.